This TCR beta chain was identified in a study of cytomegalovirus exposure and HLA in healthy donors. A multiplex PCR was run with 60 Vbeta primers and 13 Jbeta primers. Assay used: immunoSEQ multiplex PCR; TCRdb lists only in-frame clones, some missing. The table has 150,000 to 200,000 clones, around 80% seen once; the top ten hold about 2.5%. Findings and limits, study-wide: Presence/absence analyses rested on an assumption that sequencing depth was roughly uniform across donors.

Worth noting for this clone: Its target is unknown.

Trimming shortened V by 9 bases and J by 3 bases, and 15 bases separated the two germline ends. The length of the CDR3 is 13 residues. Germline loops: CDR1 MRHNA, CDR2 SNTAGT. The origin of this receptor is a woman aged 50 to 65 in good health and CMV-seronegative. Material for sequencing was PBMCs. V gene TRBV6-4 combines with J gene TRBJ2-7, with D possibly TRBD1 on 6 matching bases. Here the CDR3 reads CASPNQGNYEQYF. The DNA for the CDR3 is TGTGCCAGTCCCAACCAGGGGAACTACGAGCAGTACTTC.